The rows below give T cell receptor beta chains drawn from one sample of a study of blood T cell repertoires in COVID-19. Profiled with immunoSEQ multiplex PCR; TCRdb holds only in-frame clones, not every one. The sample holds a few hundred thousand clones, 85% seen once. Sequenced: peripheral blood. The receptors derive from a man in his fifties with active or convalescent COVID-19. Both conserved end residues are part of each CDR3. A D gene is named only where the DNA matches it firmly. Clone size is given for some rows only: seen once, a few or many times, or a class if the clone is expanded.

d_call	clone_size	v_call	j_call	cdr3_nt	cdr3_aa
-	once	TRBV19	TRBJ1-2	TGTGCCAGTAGTATAACAGGCGTTTCCGACTATGGCTACACCTTC	CASSITGVSDYGYTF
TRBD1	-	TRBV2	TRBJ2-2	TGTGCCAGCAGCGACAGGGGCAACACCGGGGAGCTGTTTTTT	CASSDRGNTGELFF
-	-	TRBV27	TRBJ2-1	TGTGCCAGCAGTTTCGGACACAACAATGAGCAGTTCTTC	CASSFGHNNEQFF
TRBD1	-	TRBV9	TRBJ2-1	TGTGCCAGCAGCTTAGGACAGGGTTCGGGTCGCGATGAGCAGTTCTTC	CASSLGQGSGRDEQFF
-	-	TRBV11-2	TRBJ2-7	TGTGCCAGCAGCCCCACGTGGGGTAGCGGCGAGCAGTACTTC	CASSPTWGSGEQYF
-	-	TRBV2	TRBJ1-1	TGTGCCAGCAGTGCAATGAACACTGAAGCTTTCTTT	CASSAMNTEAFF
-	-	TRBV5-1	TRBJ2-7	TGCGCCAGCAGCTTGGATTCCCAGGCCTCCTACGAGCAGTACTTC	CASSLDSQASYEQYF
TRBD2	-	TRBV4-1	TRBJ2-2	TGCGCCAGCAGCCAAGCCTCACTAGCGGCCGGGGAGCTGTTTTTT	CASSQASLAAGELFF
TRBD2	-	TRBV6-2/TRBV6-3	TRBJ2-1	TGTGCCAGCAGTTACGCGGGGGGATACAATGAGCAGTTCTTC	CASSYAGGYNEQFF
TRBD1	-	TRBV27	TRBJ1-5	TGTGCCAGCAGTTTGGATGGACAGGGGTTTCAGCCCCAGCATTTT	CASSLDGQGFQPQHF
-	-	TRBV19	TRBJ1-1	TGTGCCAGTTGGTGGGGGCCGGGGGGCATTAAGAACACTGAAGCTTTCTTT	CASWWGPGGIKNTEAFF
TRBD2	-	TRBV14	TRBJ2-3	TGTGCCAGCAGCCAAGATCGTAGCGGGAGGGGCGCAGATACGCAGTATTTT	CASSQDRSGRGADTQYF
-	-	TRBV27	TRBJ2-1	TGTGCCAGCAGCCCAGGGGGAGGTTACAATGAGCAGTTCTTC	CASSPGGGYNEQFF
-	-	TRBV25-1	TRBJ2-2	TGTGCCAGCAGTGAATTGGGGGGGCGGAACACCGGGGAGCTGTTTTTT	CASSELGGRNTGELFF
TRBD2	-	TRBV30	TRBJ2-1	TGTGCCTGGAGTGTACGGGGACTAGCGGGAGGGCCATCCACCAATGAGCAGTTCTTC	CAWSVRGLAGGPSTNEQFF
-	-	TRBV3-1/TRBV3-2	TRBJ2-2	TGTGCCAGCAGCCAAGATCGCAGTGTCGGGGAGCTGTTTTTT	CASSQDRSVGELFF
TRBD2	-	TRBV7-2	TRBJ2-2	TGTGCCAGCAGCCCACTAGCGGGAGAAAACACCGGGGAGCTGTTTTTT	CASSPLAGENTGELFF
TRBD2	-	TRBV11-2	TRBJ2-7	TGTGCCAGCAGCTTAGGGACTAGCGGATACTACGAGCAGTACTTC	CASSLGTSGYYEQYF
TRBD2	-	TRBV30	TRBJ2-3	TGTGCCTGGTCCCGGGCGACTAGCGGGAGATCAGATACGCAGTATTTT	CAWSRATSGRSDTQYF
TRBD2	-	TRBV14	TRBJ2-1	TGTGCCAGCCCCGACGAGCGGGAGTCCCCTTACAATGAGCAGTTCTTC	CASPDERESPYNEQFF
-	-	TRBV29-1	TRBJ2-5	TGCAGCGCCCAAGCTCGGGAGACCCAGTACTTC	CSAQARETQYF
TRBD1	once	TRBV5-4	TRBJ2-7	TGTGCCAGCAGCCGGGACAGGATCTACGAGCAGTACTTC	CASSRDRIYEQYF
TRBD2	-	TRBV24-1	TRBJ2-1	TGTGCCACCAGTTCCGCTAGCGGGAGGGTAAATGAGCAGTTCTTC	CATSSASGRVNEQFF
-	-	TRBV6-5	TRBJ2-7	TGTGCCAGCAGTTATCGGCCACAGAGCTCCTACGAGCAGTACTTC	CASSYRPQSSYEQYF
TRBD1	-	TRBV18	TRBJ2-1	TGTGCCAGCTCACGTAACCGGGACAGGGGGTTTGCGGAGGGGTCCTACAATGAGCAGTTCTTC	CASSRNRDRGFAEGSYNEQFF
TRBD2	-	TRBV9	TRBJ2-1	TGTGCCAGCAGCGTAGCGGCTAGCGGACATTACAATGAGCAGTTCTTC	CASSVAASGHYNEQFF
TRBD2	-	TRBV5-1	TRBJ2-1	TGCGCCAGCAGCTTGGTTGCGGGAGCGGTCTACAATGAGCAGTTCTTC	CASSLVAGAVYNEQFF
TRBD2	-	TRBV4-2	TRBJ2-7	TGTGCCAGCAGCCAAGATCTAGCGGGGACCTACGAGCAGTACTTC	CASSQDLAGTYEQYF
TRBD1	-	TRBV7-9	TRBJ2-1	TGTGCCAGCGGGAAAGGGGACAGGCGACACAATGAGCAGTTCTTC	CASGKGDRRHNEQFF
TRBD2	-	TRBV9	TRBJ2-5	TGTGCCAGCAGCGTAGGAGCGGGAGGGGGGGAGACCCAGTACTTC	CASSVGAGGGETQYF
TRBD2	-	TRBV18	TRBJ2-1	TGTGCCAGCTCAGTGGGACTAGCGGGAGTTGAGCAGTTCTTC	CASSVGLAGVEQFF
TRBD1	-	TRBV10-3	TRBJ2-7	TGTGCCATCAGTGATGGGACAGGGGCGTACGAGCAGTACTTC	CAISDGTGAYEQYF
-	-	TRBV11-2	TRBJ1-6	TGTGCCAGCAGCTTTTTGGGGGGTTCGGATTCACCCCTCCACTTT	CASSFLGGSDSPLHF
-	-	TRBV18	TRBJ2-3	TGTGCCAGCTCACCCCCAGTATCAGATACGCAGTATTTT	CASSPPVSDTQYF
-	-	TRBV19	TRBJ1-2	TGTGCCAGCCAGATCAACGGCTCCCCAATAGGGGGGGCGCGGAATGGCTACACCTTC	CASQINGSPIGGARNGYTF
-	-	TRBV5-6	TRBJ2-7	TGTGCCAGCAGCGGCGGACAGCCCTACGAGCAGTACTTC	CASSGGQPYEQYF
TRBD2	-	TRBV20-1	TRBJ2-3	TGCAGTGCTAGTTCGAGAGCGGGAGAGGCAGATACGCAGTATTTT	CSASSRAGEADTQYF
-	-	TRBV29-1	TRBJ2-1	TGCAGCGTTGAAAAGGAAAGTACGGGCTCCTACAATGAGCAGTTCTTC	CSVEKESTGSYNEQFF
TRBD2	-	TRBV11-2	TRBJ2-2	TGTGCCAGCAGCTCCCGGCTAGCGGAAAACACCGGGGAGCTGTTTTTT	CASSSRLAENTGELFF
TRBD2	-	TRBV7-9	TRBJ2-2	TGTGCCAGCTTCCTGGGACTAAACACCGGGGAGCTGTTTTTT	CASFLGLNTGELFF
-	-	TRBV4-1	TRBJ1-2	TGCGCCAGCAGCCAAGCGATGGCAGTCAAATATGGCTACACCTTC	CASSQAMAVKYGYTF
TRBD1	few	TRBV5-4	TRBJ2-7	TGTGCCAGCAGCTCCCAGGGGGTATACGAGCAGTACTTC	CASSSQGVYEQYF
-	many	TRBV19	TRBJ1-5	TGTGCCAGTAGCATGGGGGCGAATCAGCCCCAGCATTTT	CASSMGANQPQHF
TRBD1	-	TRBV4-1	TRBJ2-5	TGCGCCAGCAGCCAGCCCCGGACAGGGGGCCGTGAGACCCAGTACTTC	CASSQPRTGGRETQYF
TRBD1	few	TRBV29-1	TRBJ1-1	TGCAGCGTTGACCCCGGACAGGGGAACACTGAAGCTTTCTTT	CSVDPGQGNTEAFF
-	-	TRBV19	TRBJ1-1	TGTGCCAGTAGTATTTCGGGCCGGGGAGCTTTCTTT	CASSISGRGAFF
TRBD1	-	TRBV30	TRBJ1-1	TGTGCTTGCGGCCCAGGGGGCAACACTGAAGCTTTCTTT	CACGPGGNTEAFF
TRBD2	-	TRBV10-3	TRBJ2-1	TGTGCCATCAGGGCCGGACTAGCGGGAGGTTATCCGCAGTTCTTC	CAIRAGLAGGYPQFF